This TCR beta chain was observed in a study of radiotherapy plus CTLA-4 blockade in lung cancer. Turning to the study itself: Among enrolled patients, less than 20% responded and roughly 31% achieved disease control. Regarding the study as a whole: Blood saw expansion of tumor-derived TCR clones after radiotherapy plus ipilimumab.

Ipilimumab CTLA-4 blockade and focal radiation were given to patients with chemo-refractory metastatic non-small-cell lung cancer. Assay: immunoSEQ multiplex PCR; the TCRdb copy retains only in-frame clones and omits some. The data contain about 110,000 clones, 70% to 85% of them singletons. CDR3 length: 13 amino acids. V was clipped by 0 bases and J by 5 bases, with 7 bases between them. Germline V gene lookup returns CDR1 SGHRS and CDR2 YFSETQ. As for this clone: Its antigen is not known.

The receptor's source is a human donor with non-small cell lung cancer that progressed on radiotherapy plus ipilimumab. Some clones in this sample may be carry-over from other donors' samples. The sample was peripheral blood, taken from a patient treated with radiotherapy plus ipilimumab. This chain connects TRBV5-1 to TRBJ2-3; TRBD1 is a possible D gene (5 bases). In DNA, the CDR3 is TGCGCCAGCAGCTTGGTAGGGGTAGATACGCAGTATTTT. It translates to CASSLVGVDTQYF.